The TCR beta chain described here comes from a study of CD8+CD57+ T cells in acquired aplastic anemia. General observations from the study: Patients and healthy controls showed no significant CD8+ Simpson's diversity difference. Both patients and controls carried the same twenty-nine CD8+ CDR3 sequences.

V was clipped by 2 bases and J by 3 bases, with 11 bases between them. The CDR3 extends over 14 amino acids. CDR1 and CDR2 (germline): ENHRY, SYGVKD. Genomic DNA acted as the template from which TCR beta VDJ combination and CDR3 sequence profiling were carried out. TCRdb reanalysed the reads using MiXCR and keeps one entry per CDR3 protein. The sample has fewer than 250,000 distinct CDR3 sequences; approximately 45% are singletons. This clonotype was recorded many times. Its specificity is not known. Before being chosen for sequencing, patients had shown CD8+CD57+ cell expansion by flow cytometry. Sequencing was performed on sorted CD4+, CD8+, or CD8+CD57+ T cells (not recorded which) from PBMCs. V usage is TRBV10-3 and J usage is TRBJ2-7, with D perhaps matching TRBD2 (7 bases). The sequence derives from a human donor with aplastic anemia. The CDR3 region has the DNA TGTGCCATCAGTGAGAGGGGGGAGGGCTACGAGCAGTACTTC. Translation: CAISERGEGYEQYF.